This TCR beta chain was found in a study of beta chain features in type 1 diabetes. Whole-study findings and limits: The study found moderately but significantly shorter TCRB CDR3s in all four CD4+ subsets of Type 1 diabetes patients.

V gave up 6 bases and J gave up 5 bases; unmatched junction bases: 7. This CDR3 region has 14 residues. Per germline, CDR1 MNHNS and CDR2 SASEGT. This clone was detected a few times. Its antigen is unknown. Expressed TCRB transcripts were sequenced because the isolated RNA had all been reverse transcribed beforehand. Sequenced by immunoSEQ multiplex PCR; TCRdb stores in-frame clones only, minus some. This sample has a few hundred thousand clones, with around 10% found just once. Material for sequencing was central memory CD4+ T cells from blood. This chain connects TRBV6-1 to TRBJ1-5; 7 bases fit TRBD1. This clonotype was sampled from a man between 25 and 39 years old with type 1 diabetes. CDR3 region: CASSPGTEYQPQHF. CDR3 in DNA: TGTGCCAGCAGCCCCGGGACAGAGTATCAGCCCCAGCATTTT.